This T cell receptor (beta chain) originates from a study of shared clonotypes between healthy human individuals (TCRdb year 2020). In terms of the full investigation: The cohort included three men and a couple of women between 18 and 49 years of age. For each donor, CD4 naive and CD4 memory were each run on three plates, CD8 naive on two plates, and CD8 memory on one plate. To estimate repertoire size and how much clonotypes are shared between individuals, the study performed deep sequencing of blood TCR repertoires from about five healthy adults. Libraries were prepared and TCR repertoires were sequenced by different laboratories using diverse techniques, in order to increase sequencing depth and limit assay-specific biases. Each donor's leukapheresis produced roughly between roughly 0.85 and 9.5 billion PBMCs. The study at large found these results: Compared with non-shared clonotypes, clonotypes shared by all four sorted-subset donors had higher generation probabilities. The genetic and exposure-history diversity represented was limited by the small number of donors. Estimated clonotype richness was generally larger for naive than for memory subsets. Rarefaction of sorted-subset datasets indicated incomplete sequencing despite the large sequencing depth. Only blood was sampled, and tissue TCR repertoires likely differ from those in blood. Based on pairwise subsampling, the degree of clonotype sharing among donors was expected to be affected by sequencing depth. When several donors were compared, the shared fraction of clonotypes was around 5% for naive CD4, about 4% for naive CD8, 2% to 2.5% for memory CD4, and under 0.5% for memory CD8.

From its cysteine to its phenylalanine, the CDR3 spans 15 amino acids. The DNA shown is the 45-base CDR3, in frame from base 1. Trimming takes 1 base off V and 8 bases off J; junction bases not matched to a gene: 6. Looking up the germline V gene yields CDR1 KGHSH and CDR2 LQKENI. Healthy HIV-negative adults with no recently reported acute infections or vaccinations were included as donors. Every donor was a Caucasian adult residing in Nashville, Tennessee, USA. CD4+ T cells were enriched by magnetic negative selection; naive cells were then positively selected on CD45RA, and the negative fraction formed the memory subset. Blood was collected by leukapheresis, and PBMCs were isolated by Ficoll-Histopaque density gradient centrifugation and then cryopreserved in liquid nitrogen vapor phase. Purity and quantity of every magnetically sorted T cell population were checked by analytical flow cytometry. Each sorted fraction had its genomic DNA isolated and then quantified by UV absorbance on a Nanodrop 2000c.

A word on this clone: Its antigen target is currently unknown. Within one base of it there is no much larger clone, and no base qualities were kept.

Using the deep immunoSEQ assay, TCR CDR3 regions were amplified from genomic DNA by multiplex PCR. Extracted genomic DNA from each cell subset was spread evenly across all wells of several immunoSEQ 96-well plates, with each plate serving as a replicate. For sorted subsets, around 200 ng genomic DNA, equal to tens of thousands of T cell genomes, was loaded into each replicate PCR. Purified libraries were quantified with a Qubit 3.0 fluorometer, sized on a Bioanalyzer 2100, and re-quantified with the KAPA Library Quantification kit. Each immunoSEQ 96-well plate was sequenced on its own single-read 150-cycle Illumina NextSeq 550 flow cell. Under the source paper's analysis protocol: Because the immunoSEQ output included only junctional sequences and no quality scores, the filtering could not be the same as the filtering used for full-length reads. Sequences were annotated with PyIR, a Python wrapper for IgBLAST v1.9, and V/J genes and CDR3 were assigned using IMGT germline references. Reads with weak V/J assignments (E-value above 1e-6), missing CDR3, stop codons, out-of-frame junctions, or ambiguous translated residues were removed. A V3J clonotype was defined by an identical inferred V gene, J gene, and CDR3 amino acid sequence. The percentage overlap between two repertoires was calculated by dividing the number of shared unique clonotypes by the size of the smaller repertoire. Repertoire richness was assessed with RTK rarefaction, the Chao1 estimator, and Recon v2.1 estimates of unobserved clonotypes. OLGA was used to compute generation probabilities for all TCRbeta clonotypes that the gDNA method yielded from a handful of donors. This is the immuneACCESS table as TCRdb keeps it, with only in-frame sequences that have V and J called. A part of the clones is gone; compared with another copy, unresolved V genes explain less than half, and the rest is unexplained. V and J calls plus clone size are reproduced from that table; the DNA served to infer D and trimming. In all, the sample holds 2.5 million or so clones, and roughly 92% of those were seen once. Over 0.12% of the sample is in the top ten clones.

Input material: naive CD4+ T cells sorted from blood. The sample's cell subset or site label, decoded: CD45RA+ positively selected. This receptor was obtained from a young man in good health. The chain employs TRBV18 and TRBJ1-1; 11 middle bases align to TRBD1. This receptor has the CDR3 CASSPLGQGATEAFF. Here is the DNA: TGTGCCAGCTCACCACTAGGACAGGGGGCGACCGAAGCTTTCTTT.